This entry is about one T cell receptor (beta chain). This sample was included in a study of T cells in Graves' hyperthyroidism and ophthalmopathy. The CDR3 regions of TCR beta were amplified from RNA transcripts. First-round RT-PCR with HTBI primers amplified the TCR CDR3 region. TCRdb re-derived calls from the multiplex PCR reads in MiXCR, one entry per CDR3 protein. This sample carries approximately 700,000 distinct CDR3 sequences, around 15% of them seen once, and the ten largest clones take around 8%. The CDR3 totals 16 residues. V trimming: 5 bases; J trimming: 7 bases; junction bases outside the gene matches: 12. Per germline, CDR1 SGHTA and CDR2 FQGTGA.

Sequencing was carried out using blood. This receptor was taken from a man younger than 35 with Graves' hyperthyroidism. The J gene is TRBJ2-2, the V gene TRBV7-3; the match to TRBD2 covers 8 bases. DNA of the CDR3: TGTGCCAGCAGCCAGTCGAGCGGGAGATTGGACGGGGAGCTGTTTTTT. Protein product: CASSQSSGRLDGELFF. The whole variable domain, remainder taken from reference TRBV7-3 and TRBJ2-2, is GAGVSQTPSNKVTEKGKYVELRCDPISGHTALYWYRQSLGQGPEFLIYFQGTGAADDSGLPNDRFFAVRPEGSVSTLKIQRTERGDSAVYLCASSQSSGRLDGELFFGEGSRLTVL.